The present T cell receptor (beta chain) was sequenced within a study of shared clonotypes between healthy human individuals. General study points: Shared clonotypes across all four donors exceeded non-shared ones in generation probability.

Data came from immunoSEQ multiplex PCR; TCRdb stores just in-frame clones and leaves some out. The sample yields 2 million to 3 million clones, approximately 94% seen once. CDR3 length: 14 amino acids. Trimming took off 4 bases at V and 9 bases at J, with 17 bases between the two ends. The germline CDR1 and CDR2 sequences are SGHRS and YFSETQ. Points on this clone: The antigen is not known.

The chain combines TRBV5-1 with TRBJ2-1; D might be TRBD2 (5 bases). The sequenced sample consisted of naive CD4+ T cells from PBMCs. Sample subset: CD45RA+ positively selected. This receptor was taken from a young man in good health. Some clones in this sample may be carry-over from other donors' samples. This CDR3 reads CASSPILGSGEQFF. In DNA, the CDR3 is TGCGCCAGCAGCCCCATTTTAGGGAGCGGTGAGCAGTTCTTC. Filled out from reference TRBV5-1 and TRBJ2-1, the complete variable domain reads KAGVTQTPRYLIKTRGQQVTLSCSPISGHRSVSWYQQTPGQGLQFLFEYFSETQRNKGNFPGRFSGRQFSNSRSEMNVSTLELGDSALYLCASSPILGSGEQFFGPGTRLTVL.